The 13 T cell receptor beta chains below all came from one sample that was sequenced in a study of type 1 and type 2 diabetes patients. Amplification started from genomic DNA. Multiplex PCR with 30 forward and 13 reverse primers amplified the TCR beta CDR3. Via MiXCR, TCRdb re-called the multiplex PCR reads, giving one row per CDR3 protein. The sample yields about 250,000 distinct CDR3 sequences, approximately 45% seen once. The sequencing input was peripheral blood mononuclear cells (PBMCs). The receptors stem from a man between 18 and 29 years old with type 2 diabetes.

This clonotype has ten or more counts. The chain recombines TRBV19 with TRBJ2-7; D not resolved. The CDR3 has 12 residues. V was clipped by 5 bases and J by 5 bases, with 10 bases between them. In germline, CDR1 is LNHDA, CDR2 SQIVND (reference sequence). CDR3 in amino acids: CASSPFGDEQYF. In nucleotides, the CDR3 is TGTGCCAGTAGTCCCTTTGGGGACGAGCAGTACTTC.

The sample holds a few counts of this clonotype. This sequence joins TRBV7-8 and TRBJ2-7, with a weak D call TRBD1 (6 bases). The ends were cut back, 5 bases at V and 4 bases at J, with 18 bases in the middle. Looked up from germline, CDR1 is SGHVS and CDR2 is FQNEAQ. This CDR3 is 15 amino acids long. CDR3: CASSRLSKDSYEQYF. The CDR3 DNA sequence: TGTGCCAGCAGCCGTTTATCTAAGGACAGTTACGAGCAGTACTTC.

The table lists this clonotype with a count of one. V and J are TRBV10-2 and TRBJ2-1; D ambiguous. V lost 8 bases to trimming and J lost 7 bases, with 15 bases between them. The V gene's germline CDR1 is WSHSY and CDR2 SAAADI. The CDR3 contains 13 residues. CDR3 in DNA: TGCGCCAGCCAAGAGTCGAGTCTGAATGAGCAGTTCTTC. Protein product: CASQESSLNEQFF.

The genes are TRBV20-1 and TRBJ2-2; maybe TRBD1 (5 bases). The CDR3 loop spans 14 amino acids. The germline V gene has CDR1 DFQATT and CDR2 SNEGSKA (reference sequence). V was cut by 3 bases and J by 3 bases, with 11 bases left in between. CDR3 sequence reads: CSASDRGDTGELFF. The CDR3 region has the DNA TGCAGTGCTAGTGATAGGGGCGACACCGGGGAGCTGTTTTTT.

This clonotype was recorded a few times. The chain has TRBV19 and TRBJ1-1, with a tentative D call TRBD1 (5 bases). Trimming pared 5 bases from V and 2 bases from J, leaving 12 bases between. Germline lookup yields CDR1 LNHDA and CDR2 SQIVND (reference sequence). The CDR3 is 14 residues long. The CDR3 region is CASSSKTDNTEAFF. The CDR3, as DNA: TGTGCCAGTAGTTCTAAGACAGATAACACTGAAGCTTTCTTT.

The genes are TRBV25-1 and TRBJ1-1; D call uncertain. CDR1 is MGHDK and CDR2 is SYGVNS in the germline V gene. The V end was cut by 2 bases, the J end by 7 bases, with 11 bases between. The CDR3 has 13 amino acids. CDR3 sequence: CASSEMVGLEAFF. The DNA of the CDR3 is TGTGCCAGCAGTGAAATGGTGGGTCTTGAAGCTTTCTTT. Together with reference TRBV25-1 and TRBJ1-1, the CDR3 gives the full variable domain: EADIYQTPRYLVIGTGKKITLECSQTMGHDKMYWYQQDPGMELHLIHYSYGVNSTEKGDLSSESTVSRIRTEHFPLTLESARPSHTSQYLCASSEMVGLEAFFGQGTRLTVV.

This clonotype was found a few times. V and J are TRBV20-1 and TRBJ1-2, with D unresolved. This CDR3 comprises 14 residues. Germline assignment: CDR1 DFQATT and CDR2 SNEGSKA (reference sequence). V lost 2 bases, J lost 3 bases, and 13 bases lay in between. The CDR3 is CSARSLTRDYGYTF. The CDR3 DNA follows: TGCAGTGCTAGATCGCTCACGAGGGACTATGGCTACACCTTC.

This chain links TRBV13 with TRBJ1-1; D perhaps matches TRBD1 (6 bases). Per germline, CDR1 PRHDT and CDR2 FYEKMQ (reference sequence). This CDR3 region has 17 residues. Trimming cost V 5 bases and J 1 base, with 20 bases left between them. CDR3 sequence (DNA): TGTGCCAGCAGCCAAGATTTCAGGGGCCTAAAGAACACTGAAGCTTTCTTT. Protein: CASSQDFRGLKNTEAFF.

The chain employs TRBV2 and TRBJ2-1, with TRBD2 identical over 9 bases. The CDR3 is 16 residues long. The germline gives CDR1 SNHLY, CDR2 FYNNEI. The ends lost 6 bases at V and 0 bases at J; junction bases unmatched: 6. The CDR3 sequence: CASSQISGSSYNEQFF. As DNA, the CDR3 is TGTGCCAGCAGCCAAATTAGCGGGAGCTCCTACAATGAGCAGTTCTTC. The variable domain in full, with the rest retrieved from reference TRBV2 and TRBJ2-1, is EPEVTQTPSHQVTQMGQEVILRCVPISNHLYFYWYRQILGQKVEFLVSFYNNEISEKSEIFDDQFSVERPDGSNFTLKIRSTKLEDSAMYFCASSQISGSSYNEQFFGPGTRLTVL.

This clonotype was seen ten or more times. The chain carries TRBV15 and TRBJ1-2; 9 bases line up with TRBD1. Trimming took 3 bases from V and 4 from J; bases not matched to a gene: 3. CDR1 is LNHNV, CDR2 YYDKDF, per germline (reference sequence). The CDR3 runs to 14 residues. CDR3 coding DNA: TGTGCCACCAGCAGGCGGACAGGGGTCTATGGCTACACCTTC. Translating gives CATSRRTGVYGYTF.

This clonotype showed up just a few times. The genes are TRBV14 and TRBJ2-1, with D unresolved. CDR3 length equals 14 residues. CDR1 SGHDN and CDR2 FVKESK come from the germline V gene. V lost 4 bases and J lost 6, with 13 bases in between. The CDR3 DNA reads TGTGCCAGCAGCCCCAGAGGAGACCCCAATGAGCAGTTCTTC. Residues: CASSPRGDPNEQFF.

The CDR3 sequence: CATRTGGPTEAFF. The CDR3 region has the DNA TGTGCCACCCGGACAGGGGGCCCCACTGAAGCTTTCTTT. V and J are TRBV28 and TRBJ1-1; 11 nucleotides agree with TRBD1. The CDR3 runs 13 residues. CDR1 MDHEN and CDR2 SYDVKM come from the germline V gene. Trimming took 10 bases from V and 4 from J; bases not matched to a gene: 5.

This clonotype was seen just once. The J gene is TRBJ2-7, the V gene TRBV6-2 or TRBV6-3, with D maybe TRBD2 (6 bases). Germline CDR1 and CDR2: MNHEY and SVGEGT. The CDR3 is 15 amino acids. V lost 6 bases to trimming and J lost 2 bases, with 17 bases between them. The CDR3 sequence: CASSPGEGRTYEQYF. The CDR3 coding sequence is TGTGCCAGCAGCCCCGGTGAGGGGAGGACCTACGAGCAGTACTTC.